The T cell receptor beta chain described here comes from a study of blood T cell repertoires in COVID-19. V gave up 5 bases and J gave up 1 base, with 12 bases separating them. Germline CDR1 reads SGHTA; CDR2 reads FQGNSA. There are 15 residues in the CDR3. Authors' methods: From reference gene primer amplification, estimates of nucleated cell counts were derived. Produced via immunoSEQ multiplex PCR; TCRdb's table is partial and in-frame only. The V and J calls and clone size were taken over from that table, and D and trimming were inferred from the DNA. This sample yields roughly 68,000 clones, of which about 82% are seen a single time; approximately 25% belongs to the top ten.

The source material was peripheral blood. The TCR sequence derives from a man aged 45-65 years with acute or convalescent COVID-19. The chain employs TRBV7-2 and TRBJ1-5; no reliable D call. CDR3 DNA sequence: TGTGCCAGCAGCCTGGAGGGTCGGAGCAATCAGCCCCAGCATTTT. It translates to CASSLEGRSNQPQHF.